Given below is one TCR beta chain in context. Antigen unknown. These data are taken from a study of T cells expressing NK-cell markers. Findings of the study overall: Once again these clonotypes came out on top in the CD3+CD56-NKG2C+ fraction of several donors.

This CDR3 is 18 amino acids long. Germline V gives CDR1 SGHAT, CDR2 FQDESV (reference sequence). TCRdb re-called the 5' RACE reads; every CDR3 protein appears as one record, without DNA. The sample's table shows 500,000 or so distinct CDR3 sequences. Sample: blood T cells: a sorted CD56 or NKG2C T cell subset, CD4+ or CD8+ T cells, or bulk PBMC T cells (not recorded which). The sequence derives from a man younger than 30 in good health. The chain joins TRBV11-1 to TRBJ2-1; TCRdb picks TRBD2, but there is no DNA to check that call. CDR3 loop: CASSLTSGRASSYNEQFF.